These 5 T cell receptor beta chains were all obtained from the same sample, sequenced in a study of cytomegalovirus exposure and HLA in healthy donors. The PCR used 60 Vbeta and 13 Jbeta primers. The repertoire was sequenced with immunoSEQ multiplex PCR; TCRdb's copy has only in-frame clones and lacks some. This table has 100,000 to 150,000 clones, around 80% appearing once. The specimen sequenced was PBMCs. The receptors derive from a female donor in good health and CMV-seronegative.

J is TRBJ2-7 and V is TRBV2; D not resolved. The CDR3 sequence is 15 residues long. Trimming stripped 4 bases from V and 2 bases from J, with 15 bases between. Per the germline V gene, CDR1 is SNHLY and CDR2 is FYNNEI. CDR3 amino acids: CASSVGEPTAYEQYF. The CDR3 nucleotides read TGTGCCAGCAGTGTTGGAGAGCCTACGGCCTACGAGCAGTACTTC.

Notes on this clone: The conserved phenylalanine or tryptophan is not found at the CDR3 terminus, so this likely reflects a read error. The chain couples TRBV18 to TRBJ2-7; D not certain. The CDR3 sequence is 14 residues long. Trimming took 3 bases from V and 2 from J, leaving 11 bases between them. The germline V gene encodes CDR1 KGHSH and CDR2 LQKENI. The CDR3 sequence: CASSPGSPPYEQYS. CDR3 DNA sequence: TGTGCCAGCTCACCGGGCTCTCCTCCCTACGAGCAGTACTCC.

The chain joins TRBV5-5 to TRBJ2-5, with 7 nucleotides matching TRBD1. Trimming at V came to 2 bases and at J to 2 bases, leaving 3 bases not matched to a gene. This CDR3 is built from 14 residues. Germline V gene sequence: CDR1 SGHKS, CDR2 YYEKEE (reference sequence). CDR3 sequence reads: CASSFRQGQETQYF. CDR3 sequence (DNA): TGTGCCAGCAGCTTCCGACAGGGTCAAGAGACCCAGTACTTC.

The chain carries TRBV6-5 and TRBJ1-1; a weak D match, TRBD1 (6 bases). The CDR3 runs to 16 residues. V shed 2 bases and J shed 1 base, with 14 bases lying between them. Germline V lookup: CDR1 MNHEY, CDR2 SVGAGI. The CDR3 protein is CASSYRTGSRNTEAFF. The CDR3 nucleotides are TGTGCCAGCAGTTACCGAACAGGGTCGCGGAACACTGAAGCTTTCTTT.

The chain joins TRBV6-1 to TRBJ2-7; 10 nucleotides align to TRBD2. Germline trimming cut 6 bases from V and 0 bases from J; bases unmatched to any gene: 5. The CDR3 has 15 amino acids. Germline CDR1 MNHNS, CDR2 SASEGT. The CDR3 region has the DNA TGTGCCAGCAGAGCTAGCGGGAGAAACTCCTACGAGCAGTACTTC. Translating it yields CASRASGRNSYEQYF.